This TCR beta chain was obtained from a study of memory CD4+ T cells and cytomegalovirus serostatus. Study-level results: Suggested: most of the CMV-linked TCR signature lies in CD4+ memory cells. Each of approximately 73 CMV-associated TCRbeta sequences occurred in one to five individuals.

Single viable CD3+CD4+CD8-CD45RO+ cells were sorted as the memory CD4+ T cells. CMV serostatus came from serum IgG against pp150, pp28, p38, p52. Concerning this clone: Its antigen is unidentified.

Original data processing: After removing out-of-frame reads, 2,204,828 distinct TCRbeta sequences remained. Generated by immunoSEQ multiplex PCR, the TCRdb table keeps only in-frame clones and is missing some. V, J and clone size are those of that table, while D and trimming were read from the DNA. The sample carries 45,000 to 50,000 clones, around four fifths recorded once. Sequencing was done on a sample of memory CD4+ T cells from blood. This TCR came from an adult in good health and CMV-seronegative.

The CDR3 sequence is CASSEVPGGGGEKLFF. As DNA, the CDR3 is TGTGCCAGCAGTGAAGTCCCAGGGGGCGGGGGTGAAAAACTGTTTTTT. The V call is TRBV6-1, the J call TRBJ1-4, with 8 bases identical to TRBD1. The CDR3 has 16 amino acids. After removal of 1 base from V and 7 bases from J, the junction contained 8 bases not matched to a gene. CDR1 and CDR2 (germline): MNHNS, SASEGT.